The source of this TCR beta chain is a study of blood T cells in healthy people across ages (dated by TCRdb to about 2015). Background on the whole study: In model experiments, template switching captured about one uniquely barcoded TCR beta cDNA molecule for every two T cells. Using deep sequencing normalized with unique cDNA molecular identifiers, the study measured how TCR beta repertoire diversity changes with age. The donors were divided into four age groups: young (average around 15 years), middle-aged (about 40), aged (under 70) and long-lived (about 79). Donors of different ages were randomly distributed across sequencing lanes to avoid experimental bias. Two additional independent replicas of 1 million unique cDNA reads from the same blood draw were analyzed for two donors (one aged 18 to 29 and one aged 80 or older).

The library was built by means of 5' RACE. The data were produced on an Illumina HiSeq 2500. The second PCR ran for roughly 7 to 11 cycles and used a J-beta primer mix along with a sample-barcoded 5' primer. Each TCR beta cDNA molecule received a unique molecular identifier from a template-switch 5' adaptor carrying 12 random nucleotides. Each sample yielded at least 3 million CDR3-containing paired-end reads. First-strand cDNA synthesis was performed from all RNA using the Mint cDNA synthesis kit, with priming by a TRBC-specific oligonucleotide. All cDNA was treated with uracil-DNA glycosylase and then went through a first 18-cycle PCR with the universal primers M1SS and BC2_uni_R. The paper's data handling went like this. Normalization of each sample was performed by random selection of 1 million high-quality reads, each carrying a distinct molecular identifier. Instead of being binned into consensus sequences, reads with shared molecular identifiers were discarded. MiTCR, run with a Q25 quality threshold and the strictest error-elimination algorithm, handled CDR3 identification, clonotype clustering and error correction. A nonparametric unseen species model using Euler transformation provided a lower-bound estimate of total TCR beta diversity. The public reads were run again by TCRdb, first through fastp at Q25 and then through MiXCR, and only productive beta chains were kept. Merged by CDR3 protein, the rows form single entries marked with the most common genes and DNA. These V and J calls rely on TCRdb rather than the paper's analysis. In all, the sample holds roughly 800,000 distinct CDR3 sequences, and roughly 50% of those were seen once. The ten most abundant clones make up approximately 21% of the sample.

Counted from cysteine to phenylalanine, this CDR3 has 14 amino acids. The retained sequence is limited to the CDR3, 42 bases, with the frame set at the first base. Trimming takes 0 bases from V and 10 bases from J, and the germline ends sit 13 bases apart. General study outcomes and caveats: Donor CMV infection status was unknown, potentially confounding age-related changes in expanded clonotypes. As age increased, observed TCR beta diversity per million T cells dropped in a roughly linear way, and a significant reduction was already evident by age 40. Conclusive comparison of naive and antigen-experienced compartments was prevented by the profiling of bulk unsorted PBMCs. The percentage of naive T cells measured by flow cytometry correlated strongly with observed TCR beta diversity. Compared with the aged group, the long-lived group had more naive CD4+ T cells, fewer expanded clones and increased TCR diversity, suggesting age selection. Estimates of total diversity from one million sequenced T cells were regarded as lower bounds and underestimates.

Systemically healthy Caucasian individuals from Russia, 39 in total and aged roughly 6 to 100 years, were included as donors. Around 9.9 milliliters of peripheral blood were collected from each donor into EDTA-treated Vacutainer tubes. Ficoll-Paque density-gradient centrifugation was used to isolate PBMCs, with at least 6.5 million per sample. Total RNA was extracted from PBMCs with Trizol reagent, with at least 6 micrograms obtained per sample. For every donor, flow cytometry on a PBMC aliquot measured the percentage of naive CD45RAhigh/CD27high T cells. A word on this clonotype: It lacks a known antigen. No base quality information exists; no much larger clone differs at one position.

The rearranged chain carries TRBV12-3 or TRBV12-4 and TRBJ1-3, with an unclear D gene assignment. What was sequenced was blood. The sequence came from a man in his thirties or forties in good health. The nucleotides are TGTGCCAGCAGTTTAGCTAATCCCGTGGAGACCATATATTTT. Its translation reads: CASSLANPVETIYF.